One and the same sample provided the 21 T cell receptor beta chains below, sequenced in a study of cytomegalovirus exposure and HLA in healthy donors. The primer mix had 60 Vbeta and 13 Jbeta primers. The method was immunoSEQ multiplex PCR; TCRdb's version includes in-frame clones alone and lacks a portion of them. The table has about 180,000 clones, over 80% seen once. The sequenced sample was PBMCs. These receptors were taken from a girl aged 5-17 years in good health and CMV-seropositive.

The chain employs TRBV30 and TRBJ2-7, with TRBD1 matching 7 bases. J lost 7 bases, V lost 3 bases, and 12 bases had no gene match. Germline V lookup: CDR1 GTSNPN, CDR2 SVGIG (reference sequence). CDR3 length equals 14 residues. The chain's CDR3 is CAWSRDSPLGEQYF. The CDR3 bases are TGTGCCTGGAGCAGGGACAGTCCTTTGGGGGAGCAGTACTTC.

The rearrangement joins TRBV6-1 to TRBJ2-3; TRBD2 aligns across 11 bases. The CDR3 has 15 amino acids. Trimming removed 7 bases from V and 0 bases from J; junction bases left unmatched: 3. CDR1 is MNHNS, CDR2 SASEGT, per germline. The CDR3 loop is CASKRLAGSTDTQYF. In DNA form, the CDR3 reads TGTGCCAGCAAAAGACTAGCGGGGAGCACAGATACGCAGTATTTT.

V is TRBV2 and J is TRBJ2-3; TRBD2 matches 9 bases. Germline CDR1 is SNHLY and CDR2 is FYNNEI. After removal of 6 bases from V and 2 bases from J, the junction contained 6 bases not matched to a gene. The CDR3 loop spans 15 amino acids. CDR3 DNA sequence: TGTGCCAGCAGAGGACTAGCGATACACACAGATACGCAGTATTTT. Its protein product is CASRGLAIHTDTQYF.

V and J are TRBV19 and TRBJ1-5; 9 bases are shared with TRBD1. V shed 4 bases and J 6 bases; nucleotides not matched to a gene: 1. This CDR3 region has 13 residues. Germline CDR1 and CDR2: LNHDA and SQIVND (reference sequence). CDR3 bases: TGTGCCAGTAGTAAACAGGGGGCTCAGCCCCAGCATTTT. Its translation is CASSKQGAQPQHF.

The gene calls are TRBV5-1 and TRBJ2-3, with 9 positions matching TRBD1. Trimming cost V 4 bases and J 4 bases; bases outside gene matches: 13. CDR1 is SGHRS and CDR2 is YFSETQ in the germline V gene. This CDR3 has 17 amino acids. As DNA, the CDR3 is TGCGCCAGCAGCCGAAGCATACCGGGACAGGGCCCAGATACGCAGTATTTT. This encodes CASSRSIPGQGPDTQYF. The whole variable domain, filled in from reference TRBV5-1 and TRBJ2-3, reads KAGVTQTPRYLIKTRGQQVTLSCSPISGHRSVSWYQQTPGQGLQFLFEYFSETQRNKGNFPGRFSGRQFSNSRSEMNVSTLELGDSALYLCASSRSIPGQGPDTQYFGPGTRLTVL.

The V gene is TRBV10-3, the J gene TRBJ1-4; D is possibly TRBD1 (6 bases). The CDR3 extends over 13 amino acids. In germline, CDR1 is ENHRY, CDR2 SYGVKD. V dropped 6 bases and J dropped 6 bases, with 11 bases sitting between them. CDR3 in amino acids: CAIRRGPDEKLFF. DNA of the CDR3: TGTGCCATCAGGCGGGGGCCTGATGAAAAACTGTTTTTT.

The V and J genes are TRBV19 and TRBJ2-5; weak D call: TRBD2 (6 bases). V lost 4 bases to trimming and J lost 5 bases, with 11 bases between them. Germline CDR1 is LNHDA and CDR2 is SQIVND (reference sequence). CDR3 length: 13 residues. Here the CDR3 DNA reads TGTGCCAGTAGTAGGAGGGTACGGGAGACCCAGTACTTC. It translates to CASSRRVRETQYF.

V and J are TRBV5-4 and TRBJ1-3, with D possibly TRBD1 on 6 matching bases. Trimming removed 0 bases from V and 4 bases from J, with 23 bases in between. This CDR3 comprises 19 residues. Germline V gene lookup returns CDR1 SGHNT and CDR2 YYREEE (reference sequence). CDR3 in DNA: TGTGCCAGCAGCTTGGAATTCGGTCAGGGGACTATCCCCGGAAACACCATATATTTT. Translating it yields CASSLEFGQGTIPGNTIYF.

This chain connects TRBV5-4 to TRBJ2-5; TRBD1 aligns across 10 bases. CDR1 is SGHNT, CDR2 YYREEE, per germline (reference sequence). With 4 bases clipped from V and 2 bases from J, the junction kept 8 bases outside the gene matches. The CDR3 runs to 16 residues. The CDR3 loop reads CASSPPPGQGQETQYF. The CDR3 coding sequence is TGTGCCAGCAGCCCCCCCCCGGGACAGGGGCAAGAGACCCAGTACTTC. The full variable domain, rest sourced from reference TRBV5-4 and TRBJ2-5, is ETGVTQSPTHLIKTRGQQVTLRCSSQSGHNTVSWYQQALGQGPQFIFQYYREEENGRGNFPPRFSGLQFPNYSSELNVNALELDDSALYLCASSPPPGQGQETQYFGPGTRLLVL.

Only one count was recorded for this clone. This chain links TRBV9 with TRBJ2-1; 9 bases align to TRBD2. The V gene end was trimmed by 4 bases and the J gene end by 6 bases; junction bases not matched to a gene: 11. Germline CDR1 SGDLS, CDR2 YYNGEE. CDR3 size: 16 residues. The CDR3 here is CASSPLSGTSSNEQFF. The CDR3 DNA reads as TGTGCCAGCAGCCCCCTGTCCGGGACTAGCTCCAATGAGCAGTTCTTC.

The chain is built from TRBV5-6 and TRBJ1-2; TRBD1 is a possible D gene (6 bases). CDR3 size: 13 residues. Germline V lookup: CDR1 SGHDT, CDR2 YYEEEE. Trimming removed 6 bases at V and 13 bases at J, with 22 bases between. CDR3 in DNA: TGTGCCAGCACCCCTGGGGGGGGCCGGGATCTCACCTTC. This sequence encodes CASTPGGGRDLTF.

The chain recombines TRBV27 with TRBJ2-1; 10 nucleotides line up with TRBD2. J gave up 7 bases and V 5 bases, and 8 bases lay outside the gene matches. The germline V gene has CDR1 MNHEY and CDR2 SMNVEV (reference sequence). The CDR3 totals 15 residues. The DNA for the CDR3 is TGTGCCAGCAGTGGTGTAGCGGGAGGCGAAAATGAGCAGTTCTTC. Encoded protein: CASSGVAGGENEQFF.

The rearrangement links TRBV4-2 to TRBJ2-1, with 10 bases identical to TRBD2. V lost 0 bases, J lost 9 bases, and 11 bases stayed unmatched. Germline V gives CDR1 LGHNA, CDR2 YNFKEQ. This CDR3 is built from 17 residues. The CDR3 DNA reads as TGTGCCAGCAGCCAAGATGAAGCGGGAGGGCGCTGGGGTGAGCAGTTCTTC. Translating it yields CASSQDEAGGRWGEQFF.

This CDR3 reads CATRIQGATNEKLFF. CDR3 nucleotide sequence: TGTGCCACCCGAATCCAGGGGGCAACTAATGAAAAACTGTTTTTT. This rearrangement joins TRBV10-3 to TRBJ1-4; 7 nucleotides match TRBD1. The V segment lost 10 bases and the J segment 0 bases; nucleotides outside the gene matches: 8. Germline CDR1 reads ENHRY; CDR2 reads SYGVKD. The CDR3 extends over 15 amino acids.

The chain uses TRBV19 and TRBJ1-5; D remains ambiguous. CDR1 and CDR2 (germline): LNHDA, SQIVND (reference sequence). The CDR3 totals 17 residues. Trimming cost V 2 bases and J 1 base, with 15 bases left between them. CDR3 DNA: TGTGCCAGTAGTATATATCAGCGGGCAGGCAGCAATCAGCCCCAGCATTTT. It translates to CASSIYQRAGSNQPQHF.

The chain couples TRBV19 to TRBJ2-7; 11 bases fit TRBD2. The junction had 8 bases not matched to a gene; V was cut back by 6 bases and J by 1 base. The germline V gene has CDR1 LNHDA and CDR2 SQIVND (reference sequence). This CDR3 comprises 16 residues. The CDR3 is CASSTGTSGLSYEQYF. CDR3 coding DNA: TGTGCCAGTAGCACCGGGACTAGCGGCCTATCCTACGAGCAGTACTTC.

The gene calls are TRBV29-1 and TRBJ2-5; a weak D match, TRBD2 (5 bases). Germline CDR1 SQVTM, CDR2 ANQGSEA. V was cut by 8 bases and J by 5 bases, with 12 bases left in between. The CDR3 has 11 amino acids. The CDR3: CSWRSRETQYF. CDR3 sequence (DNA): TGCAGCTGGAGGAGTCGCGAGACCCAGTACTTC.

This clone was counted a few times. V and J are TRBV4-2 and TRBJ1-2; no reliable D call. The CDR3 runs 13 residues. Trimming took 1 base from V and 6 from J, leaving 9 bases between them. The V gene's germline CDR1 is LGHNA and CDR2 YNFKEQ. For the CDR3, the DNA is TGTGCCAGCAGCCAAGGACGTCGGGATGGCTACACCTTC. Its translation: CASSQGRRDGYTF.

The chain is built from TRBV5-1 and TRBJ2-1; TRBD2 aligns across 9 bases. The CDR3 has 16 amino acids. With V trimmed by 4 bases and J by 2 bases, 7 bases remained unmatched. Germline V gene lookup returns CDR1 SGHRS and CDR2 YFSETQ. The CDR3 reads CASSPIAGAPYNEQFF. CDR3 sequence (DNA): TGCGCCAGCAGCCCGATAGCGGGAGCCCCCTACAATGAGCAGTTCTTC.

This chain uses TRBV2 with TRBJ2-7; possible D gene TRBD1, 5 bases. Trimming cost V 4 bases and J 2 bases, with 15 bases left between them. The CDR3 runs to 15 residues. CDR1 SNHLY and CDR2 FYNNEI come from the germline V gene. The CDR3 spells CASSVPRALPYEQYF. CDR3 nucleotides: TGTGCCAGCAGTGTACCCAGGGCCCTCCCCTACGAGCAGTACTTC.

The CDR3 DNA follows: TGTGCCTGGAGTACCTCGGTTCTCAACTATGGCTACACCTTC. Translated: CAWSTSVLNYGYTF. This chain connects TRBV30 to TRBJ1-2; D not certain. There are 14 residues in the CDR3. Germline V CDR1 and CDR2: GTSNPN, SVGIG (reference sequence). Trimming removed 2 bases from V and 2 bases from J, with 12 bases in between.